The 25 T cell receptor beta chains below were found in one sample sequenced in a study of blood T cell repertoires in COVID-19 (TCRdb year 2020). The protocol used for the library was the immunoSEQ multiplex PCR assay. The immuneACCESS repertoire file appears here via TCRdb, limited to in-frame rearrangements. These files lack a portion of the clones; in checked studies, under half of the deficit traces to unresolved V genes, and the cause of the others is not known. The sample records over 200,000 clones, roughly nine tenths of which are singletons. Of the sample, 3% to 3.5% falls within the top ten clones. Specimen: PBMCs or T cells enriched from blood (not recorded which). The source of these receptors is a woman between 45 and 65 years old in a cohort exposed to, infected with or recovered from COVID-19 (not recorded which).

This chain links TRBV5-5 with TRBJ1-1, with 10 bases that match TRBD1. The CDR3 contains 14 residues. J gave up 4 bases and V 4 bases, and 4 bases lay outside the gene matches. Germline V gene lookup returns CDR1 SGHKS and CDR2 YYEKEE (reference sequence). Written as DNA, the CDR3 is TGTGCCAGCAGCCATCGGACAGGGGGCACTGAAGCTTTCTTT. Translation: CASSHRTGGTEAFF.

This chain connects TRBV5-4 to TRBJ2-7; tentative D call: TRBD1 (5 bases). This CDR3 comprises 13 residues. Germline assignment: CDR1 SGHNT and CDR2 YYREEE (reference sequence). Trimming left V 7 bases short and J 5 bases short, with 16 bases between. CDR3 region: CASARWGLDEQYF. DNA for the CDR3: TGTGCCAGCGCCAGGTGGGGCTTGGACGAGCAGTACTTC.

CDR3 coding DNA: TGTGCCAGCAGTCGACCGGGACACCAACCCTATGGCTACACCTTC. It is translated as CASSRPGHQPYGYTF. The J gene is TRBJ1-2, the V gene TRBV6-2 or TRBV6-3; possible D gene TRBD1, 6 bases. V lost 5 bases and J 4 bases, leaving 17 bases between the germline ends. Germline CDR1 MNHEY, CDR2 SVGEGT. The CDR3 consists of 15 residues.

In this sample, this clone turned up once. The chain couples TRBV19 to TRBJ1-1; D remains unclear. V gave up 7 bases and J gave up 3 bases, with 15 bases separating them. The CDR3 is made up of 14 amino acids. The germline gives CDR1 LNHDA, CDR2 SQIVND (reference sequence). The chain's CDR3 is CASTNPSGHTEAFF. Here the CDR3 DNA reads TGTGCCAGTACTAACCCAAGCGGGCACACTGAAGCTTTCTTT.

The gene calls are TRBV5-3 and TRBJ2-5, with TRBD1 matching over 7 bases. TRBV5-3 is identified as an open reading frame with a role that is uncertain. The V gene end was trimmed by 1 base and the J gene end by 7 bases; junction bases not matched to a gene: 34. This CDR3 is 23 amino acids long. CDR3 residues: CARSLTRRRSRQGVDTRNMTQYF. CDR3 nucleotide sequence: TGTGCCAGAAGCTTGACAAGGCGTCGGAGTCGACAGGGAGTAGACACCCGAAATATGACCCAGTACTTC.

The CDR3 coding sequence is TGTGCCAGCGAACAGGCCTCCTACGAGCAGTACTTC. Translating gives CASEQASYEQYF. The chain carries TRBV2 and TRBJ2-7; D possibly corresponds to TRBD1 (5 bases). The CDR3 has 12 amino acids. Germline V gene lookup returns CDR1 SNHLY and CDR2 FYNNEI. Trimming stripped 8 bases from V and 0 bases from J, with 8 bases between.

The CDR3 sequence is CSVLQGYTGELFF. The DNA of the CDR3 is TGCAGCGTTCTACAGGGTTACACCGGGGAGCTGTTTTTT. This chain links TRBV29-1 with TRBJ2-2, with D tentatively TRBD1 (6 bases). The CDR3 extends over 13 amino acids. Germline V gives CDR1 SQVTM, CDR2 ANQGSEA. V gave up 5 bases and J gave up 3 bases, with 10 bases separating them.

The chain couples TRBV5-1 to TRBJ1-3; 9 bases align to TRBD1. CDR3 length: 18 residues. Germline V CDR1 and CDR2: SGHRS, YFSETQ. Trimming removed 6 bases from V and 0 bases from J; junction bases left unmatched: 13. Here the CDR3 DNA reads TGCGCCAGCACCCGGGGCGGGGACAGGGCTTCCTCTGGAAACACCATATATTTT. Its protein product is CASTRGGDRASSGNTIYF.

V gene TRBV4-1 combines with J gene TRBJ1-2, with D possibly being TRBD1 (5 bases). The CDR3 has 14 residues. Deletions cut 4 bases from V and 4 bases from J, with 13 bases between. CDR1 and CDR2 (germline): MGHRA, YSYEKL. CDR3 DNA sequence: TGCGCCAGCAGCCCTTTCACAGGCGGCTATGGCTACACCTTC. Translation gives CASSPFTGGYGYTF.

The chain has TRBV7-9 and TRBJ1-2; 8 bases agree with TRBD1. Per the germline V gene, CDR1 is SEHNR and CDR2 is FQNEAQ (reference sequence). Trimming removed 4 bases from V and 4 bases from J; junction bases left unmatched: 5. The CDR3 runs to 14 residues. The CDR3 spells CASSSDRVGYGYTF. The CDR3 DNA reads as TGTGCCAGCAGCTCGGACAGGGTAGGCTATGGCTACACCTTC.

This chain links TRBV5-1 with TRBJ2-3, with TRBD2 matching over 9 bases. This CDR3 is 16 amino acids long. The trim removed 0 bases at V and 5 bases at J, leaving 7 bases unmatched. Germline V lookup: CDR1 SGHRS, CDR2 YFSETQ. The CDR3 DNA reads as TGCGCCAGCAGCTTGGCCGAGCGGGGGGCTGTAGATACGCAGTATTTT. Amino acid sequence: CASSLAERGAVDTQYF.

V is TRBV7-8 and J is TRBJ2-2; D is ambiguous. CDR1 and CDR2 (germline): SGHVS, FQNEAQ. Trimming removed 6 bases at V and 1 base at J, with 9 bases between. The CDR3 has 14 amino acids. The CDR3 nucleotides read TGTGCCAGCAGTCTCCCAGGGAACACCGGGGAGCTGTTTTTT. Protein product: CASSLPGNTGELFF.

This clone was counted a single time. V usage is TRBV28 and J usage is TRBJ1-6; 8 bases agree with TRBD1. The CDR3 is 14 amino acids. Germline assignment: CDR1 MDHEN and CDR2 SYDVKM. Germline trimming cut 4 bases from V and 10 bases from J; bases unmatched to any gene: 6. CDR3 DNA: TGTGCCAGCAGTTCGACAGGGGTATTCTCACCCCTCCACTTT. Translating gives CASSSTGVFSPLHF.

The V gene is TRBV11-2, the J gene TRBJ1-5; no firm D call. CDR1 SGHAT and CDR2 FQNNGV come from the germline V gene. The CDR3 has 13 amino acids. V lost 1 base and J 5 bases, leaving 6 bases between the germline ends. DNA for the CDR3: TGTGCCAGCAGCTTAGTCCGGGATCAGCCCCAGCATTTT. Translated, it gives CASSLVRDQPQHF.

CDR3: CAWSRAAEKLFF. The CDR3 bases are TGTGCCTGGAGCAGGGCGGCTGAAAAACTGTTTTTT. This chain uses TRBV30 with TRBJ1-4; D perhaps matches TRBD1 (5 bases). The CDR3 length is 12 residues. Trimming took 3 bases from V and 7 from J, leaving 9 bases between them. Looked up from germline, CDR1 is GTSNPN and CDR2 is SVGIG (reference sequence).

The chain combines TRBV2 with TRBJ2-1; D might be TRBD2 (7 bases). Germline CDR1 SNHLY, CDR2 FYNNEI. With 11 bases removed from V and 0 bases from J, the gap between germline ends came to 17 bases. There are 15 residues in the CDR3. CDR3 residues: CALGGGGRSYNEQFF. The DNA of the CDR3 is TGTGCCCTCGGGGGAGGGGGTCGCTCCTACAATGAGCAGTTCTTC.

The chain links TRBV6-2 or TRBV6-3 to TRBJ2-5; D perhaps matches TRBD2 (5 bases). Per the germline V gene, CDR1 is MNHEY and CDR2 is SVGEGT. The V and J ends lost 2 bases and 1 base respectively, with 8 bases between them. The CDR3 consists of 14 residues. The CDR3 protein is CASSYEGRQETQYF. The CDR3 DNA reads TGTGCCAGCAGTTACGAGGGTCGCCAAGAGACCCAGTACTTC.

The genes are TRBV7-9 and TRBJ1-1; 8 bases align to TRBD1. CDR3 length: 16 amino acids. Losses at the gene ends were 2 bases for V and 3 bases for J; bases not matched to a gene: 8. The germline CDR1 and CDR2 sequences are SEHNR and FQNEAQ (reference sequence). DNA of the CDR3: TGTGCCAGCAGCTTAAGGAAGGGGACAGGCGACACTGAAGCTTTCTTT. Translation: CASSLRKGTGDTEAFF.

The V gene is TRBV11-2, the J gene TRBJ1-2, with 11 nucleotides matching TRBD1. The V segment lost 2 bases and the J segment 7 bases; nucleotides outside the gene matches: 6. Germline lookup yields CDR1 SGHAT and CDR2 FQNNGV. This CDR3 contains 15 residues. In DNA form, the CDR3 reads TGTGCCAGCAGCTTAAGCCTGGGACAGGGGGGTGGCTACACCTTC. This encodes CASSLSLGQGGGYTF.

This chain connects TRBV5-1 to TRBJ2-1, with 7 bases identical to TRBD2. The CDR3 covers 18 residues. J gave up 5 bases and V 3 bases, and 17 bases lay outside the gene matches. Germline CDR1 reads SGHRS; CDR2 reads YFSETQ. The CDR3 DNA reads as TGCGCCAGCAGCTCCGTCCATGCCCCGGGACTACACAACAATGAGCAGTTCTTC. Protein product: CASSSVHAPGLHNNEQFF.

The chain joins TRBV9 to TRBJ2-1; 7 nucleotides agree with TRBD2. V gave up 4 bases and J gave up 0 bases; unmatched junction bases: 10. Germline values: CDR1 SGDLS, CDR2 YYNGEE. CDR3 length: 17 amino acids. The CDR3 sequence: CASSPRSGSRSYNEQFF. CDR3 DNA sequence: TGTGCCAGCAGCCCCCGTAGCGGGTCTCGCTCCTACAATGAGCAGTTCTTC.

This clone was seen just once. Other DNA sequences in the sample encode the same CDR3. V and J are TRBV6-6 and TRBJ1-1; 7 nucleotides line up with TRBD1. The CDR3 covers 14 residues. In germline, CDR1 is MNHNY, CDR2 SVGAGI (reference sequence). V gave up 5 bases and J gave up 0 bases; unmatched junction bases: 3. Here the CDR3 reads CASSPTGMNTEAFF. The CDR3 DNA reads TGTGCCAGCAGTCCGACAGGGATGAACACTGAAGCTTTCTTT.

The CDR3, as DNA: TGCGCCAGCAGCTTTGGACAGGGCGAAGCTTTCTTT. Its protein product is CASSFGQGEAFF. The chain links TRBV5-1 to TRBJ1-1; 8 bases align to TRBD1. Germline loops: CDR1 SGHRS, CDR2 YFSETQ. This CDR3 is 12 amino acids long. After removal of 2 bases from V and 8 bases from J, the junction contained 2 bases not matched to a gene.

This chain joins TRBV6-5 and TRBJ1-6; 9 bases line up with TRBD1. Germline values: CDR1 MNHEY, CDR2 SVGAGI. Trimming took 2 bases from V and 7 from J; bases not matched to a gene: 6. CDR3 length equals 16 residues. The CDR3 loop reads CASSYRPTGGNSPLHF. CDR3 bases: TGTGCCAGCAGTTACAGGCCAACAGGGGGCAATTCACCCCTCCACTTT.

The rearrangement links TRBV28 to TRBJ1-1, with TRBD1 matching 8 bases. In germline, CDR1 is MDHEN, CDR2 SYDVKM. V shed 4 bases, J shed 11 bases, and the junction held 12 bases outside the gene matches. The CDR3 totals 14 residues. This CDR3 reads CASSSLFRGLGAFF. The DNA for the CDR3 is TGTGCCAGCAGTTCCCTTTTCAGGGGGCTGGGTGCTTTCTTT.